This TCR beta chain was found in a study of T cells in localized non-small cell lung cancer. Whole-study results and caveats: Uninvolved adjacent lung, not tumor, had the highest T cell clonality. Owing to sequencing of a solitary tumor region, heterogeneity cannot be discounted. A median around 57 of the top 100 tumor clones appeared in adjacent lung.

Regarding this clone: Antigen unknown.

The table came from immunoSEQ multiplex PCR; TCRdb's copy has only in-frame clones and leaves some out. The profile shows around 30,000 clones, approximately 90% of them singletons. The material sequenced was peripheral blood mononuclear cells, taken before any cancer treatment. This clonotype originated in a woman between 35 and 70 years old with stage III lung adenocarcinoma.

The CDR3 DNA is TGTGCCAGCCAAGTAACAGGGGGCTCTGACTATGGCTACACCTTC. Protein sequence: CASQVTGGSDYGYTF. The rearrangement joins TRBV19 to TRBJ1-2, with TRBD1 identical over 9 bases. Unmatched junction bases numbered 11, after V lost 9 bases and J lost 3 bases. Germline V gene sequence: CDR1 LNHDA, CDR2 SQIVND (reference sequence). This CDR3 has 15 residues. Drawing the rest from reference TRBV19 and TRBJ1-2, the complete variable domain is DGGITQSPKYLFRKEGQNVTLSCEQNLNHDAMYWYRQDPGQGLRLIYYSQIVNDFQKGDIAEGYSVSREKKESFPLTVTSAQKNPTAFYLCASQVTGGSDYGYTFGSGTRLTVV.